The 30 T cell receptor beta chains given below trace back to one sample, sequenced in a study of cytomegalovirus exposure and HLA in healthy donors (dated by TCRdb to 2016 to 2017). The library was produced with the immunoSEQ multiplex PCR assay. The multiplex PCR relied on a mix of 60 forward primers for TCR Vbeta segments and 13 reverse primers for TCR Jbeta segments. TCRdb holds this immuneACCESS table with in-frame rearrangements only. Some clones are missing; in checked studies, unresolved V genes explain under half, and the rest has no known cause. This sample is represented by about 150,000 clones; 85% of them were singletons. The leading ten clones occupy 1% of the sample. The sequenced material came from PBMCs. The receptors shown here come from a boy between 2 and 10 years old in good health and CMV-seronegative.

This rearrangement joins TRBV7-9 to TRBJ1-5, with D possibly matching TRBD1 (6 bases). The germline gives CDR1 SEHNR, CDR2 FQNEAQ (reference sequence). The CDR3 spans 12 residues. Trimming removed 6 bases from V and 4 bases from J, with 7 bases in between. The CDR3 sequence: CASRQGNQPQHF. Written as DNA, the CDR3 is TGTGCCAGCAGACAGGGAAATCAGCCCCAGCATTTT.

Remarks on this clone: Other DNA sequences in this sample translate to the same CDR3. The V and J genes are TRBV2 and TRBJ2-1, with D possibly TRBD2 on 5 matching bases. V lost 2 bases, J lost 7 bases, and 21 bases lay in between. The CDR3 has 17 amino acids. Per the germline V gene, CDR1 is SNHLY and CDR2 is FYNNEI. CDR3 nucleotides: TGTGCCAGCAGTGAACCCGGGGTGGTAGGTGTCTCAAATGAGCAGTTCTTC. Translation gives CASSEPGVVGVSNEQFF.

CDR3: CASATQGQGGQPQHF. The CDR3, as DNA: TGTGCCAGCGCCACACAAGGACAGGGAGGTCAGCCCCAGCATTTT. This chain connects TRBV5-6 to TRBJ1-5; 8 bases match TRBD1. The CDR3 length is 15 residues. CDR1 is SGHDT, CDR2 YYEEEE, per germline. Trimming at V came to 7 bases and at J to 6 bases, leaving 12 bases not matched to a gene.

This sequence joins TRBV11-2 and TRBJ1-3; possible D gene TRBD1, 5 bases. Germline CDR1 and CDR2: SGHAT and FQNNGV. The CDR3 is 14 residues long. V lost 5 bases and J lost 1, with 9 bases in between. CDR3 in DNA: TGTGCCAGCAGCCCTCAGGGTTCTGGAAACACCATATATTTT. Translation gives CASSPQGSGNTIYF.

The chain employs TRBV28 and TRBJ1-4; TRBD1 matches at 8 bases. This CDR3 contains 16 residues. Germline V gene data show CDR1 as MDHEN and CDR2 as SYDVKM. The V segment lost 4 bases and the J segment 6 bases; nucleotides outside the gene matches: 10. In nucleotides, the CDR3 is TGTGCCAGCAGTTCGGTCGTGGGCAGGGGGCATGAAAAACTGTTTTTT. It is translated as CASSSVVGRGHEKLFF.

V is TRBV10-1 and J is TRBJ2-1; TRBD2 might be the D (7 bases). This CDR3 is 18 amino acids long. V gave up 2 bases and J gave up 5 bases, with 22 bases separating them. Per germline, CDR1 WNHNN and CDR2 SYGVQD (reference sequence). The CDR3: CASSEILAEGGKHNEQFF. The CDR3 DNA reads as TGCGCCAGCAGTGAGATCCTAGCGGAGGGGGGGAAACACAATGAGCAGTTCTTC.

The chain employs TRBV6-5 and TRBJ1-5; D not certain. Trimming pared 8 bases from V and 5 bases from J, leaving 13 bases between. The CDR3 runs to 13 residues. Germline loops: CDR1 MNHEY, CDR2 SVGAGI. CDR3 nucleotides: TGTGCCAGCCGTCGAGGCGTGGATCAGCCCCAGCATTTT. Protein: CASRRGVDQPQHF.

This sequence joins TRBV6-5 and TRBJ1-2; the D is unclear. Trimming took 4 bases from V and 4 from J, leaving 10 bases between them. CDR1 and CDR2 from the germline V gene are MNHEY and SVGAGI. The CDR3 is made up of 13 amino acids. CDR3 DNA sequence: TGTGCCAGCAGTTCCGGGGAAGCCTATGGCTACACCTTC. This sequence encodes CASSSGEAYGYTF.

This chain connects TRBV6-1 to TRBJ2-2; D call uncertain. V lost 11 bases to trimming and J lost 1 base, with 14 bases between them. Germline CDR1 reads MNHNS; CDR2 reads SASEGT. The CDR3 runs to 14 residues. The CDR3 is CAAGLEVNTGELFF. DNA for the CDR3: TGTGCCGCCGGCCTAGAAGTGAACACCGGGGAGCTGTTTTTT.

This rearrangement joins TRBV7-2 to TRBJ1-5, with D possibly TRBD1 on 5 matching bases. The V end was cut by 3 bases, the J end by 7 bases, with 16 bases between. This CDR3 region has 15 residues. CDR1 and CDR2 (germline): SGHTA, FQGNSA. The CDR3 reads CASSFSQGAGQPQHF. The CDR3 bases are TGTGCCAGCAGCTTCTCGCAGGGCGCAGGGCAGCCCCAGCATTTT.

The V and J genes are TRBV5-1 and TRBJ1-2, with no clear D. Trimming left V 1 base short and J 7 bases short, with 11 bases between. The length of the CDR3 is 13 residues. Per the germline V gene, CDR1 is SGHRS and CDR2 is YFSETQ. CDR3 in amino acids: CASSLLAQGGYTF. Here the CDR3 DNA reads TGCGCCAGCAGCTTGTTAGCACAAGGTGGCTACACCTTC.

In this sample, this clone turned up once. The chain employs TRBV5-5 and TRBJ2-5; TRBD2 matches at 11 bases. Germline CDR1 is SGHKS and CDR2 is YYEKEE (reference sequence). This CDR3 is 14 amino acids long. After removal of 9 bases from V and 4 bases from J, the junction contained 8 bases not matched to a gene. CDR3 in amino acids: CATSRLAGSETQYF. CDR3 sequence (DNA): TGTGCCACCTCCCGACTAGCGGGGTCAGAGACCCAGTACTTC.

The chain is built from TRBV2 and TRBJ2-7; TRBD2 matches 9 bases. CDR3 length: 14 amino acids. Germline V gene sequence: CDR1 SNHLY, CDR2 FYNNEI. V lost 8 bases and J lost 7; bases outside the gene matches: 12. CDR3: CASRTSVGGPEQYV. CDR3 bases: TGTGCCAGCCGGACTAGCGTGGGGGGTCCGGAGCAGTACGTC.

The genes are TRBV18 and TRBJ1-5; 9 positions match TRBD1. This CDR3 comprises 14 residues. The germline gives CDR1 KGHSH, CDR2 LQKENI. V was pared by 3 bases and J by 6 bases, with 3 bases of the junction left unmatched. The CDR3 DNA reads TGTGCCAGCTCACCGGGACAGGGCGGTCAGCCCCAGCATTTT. It encodes CASSPGQGGQPQHF. The full variable domain, its missing parts supplied by reference TRBV18 and TRBJ1-5, is NAGVMQNPRHLVRRRGQEARLRCSPMKGHSHVYWYRQLPEEGLKFMVYLQKENIIDESGMPKERFSAEFPKEGPSILRIQQVVRGDSAAYFCASSPGQGGQPQHFGDGTRLSIL.

The V and J genes are TRBV5-1 and TRBJ1-1; weak D call: TRBD1 (5 bases). This CDR3 region has 13 residues. Looked up from germline, CDR1 is SGHRS and CDR2 is YFSETQ. V dropped 4 bases and J dropped 4 bases, with 11 bases sitting between them. The CDR3 DNA is TGCGCCAGCAGCCTGCCAGGGTTCACTGAAGCTTTCTTT. This translates into CASSLPGFTEAFF.

The genes are TRBV6-1 and TRBJ2-5, with unresolved D. From germline, CDR1 is MNHNS and CDR2 SASEGT. V lost 4 bases and J 5 bases, leaving 11 bases between the germline ends. The CDR3 extends over 13 amino acids. The CDR3 DNA is TGTGCCAGCAGTGGCCCTTTGAGGGAGACCCAGTACTTC. Protein sequence: CASSGPLRETQYF.

The rearrangement uses TRBV10-2 and TRBJ1-1; D perhaps matches TRBD1 (5 bases). The V end lost 6 bases, the J end lost 3 bases, and 17 bases lay between the germline ends. The CDR3 runs to 15 residues. CDR1 is WSHSY and CDR2 is SAAADI in the germline V gene. Here the CDR3 DNA reads TGCGCCAGCAGGGAGGTGGCAGGGAGGGACACTGAAGCTTTCTTT. This gives the protein CASREVAGRDTEAFF.

This sequence joins TRBV5-1 and TRBJ2-5; 9 bases match TRBD2. V dropped 0 bases and J dropped 4; count of bases not matched to a gene: 16. The CDR3 is made up of 19 amino acids. The V gene's germline CDR1 is SGHRS and CDR2 YFSETQ. CDR3: CASSLVGTEPSGIRETQYF. The CDR3 nucleotides read TGCGCCAGCAGCTTGGTCGGGACAGAACCTAGCGGGATTCGAGAGACCCAGTACTTC.

This chain connects TRBV18 to TRBJ1-2, with TRBD1 as a possible D gene (5 bases). V was cut by 4 bases and J by 3 bases, with 15 bases left in between. The germline V gene encodes CDR1 KGHSH and CDR2 LQKENI. CDR3 size: 15 residues. The CDR3 nucleotides read TGTGCCAGCTCACGGAAACAGGAGTCTTACTATGGCTACACCTTC. Translation gives CASSRKQESYYGYTF.

To note about this clone: Other DNA sequences within the sample encode an identical CDR3. The rearrangement uses TRBV6-1 and TRBJ2-1, with 11 bases lining up with TRBD2. V gave up 2 bases and J gave up 3 bases; unmatched junction bases: 0. Per the germline V gene, CDR1 is MNHNS and CDR2 is SASEGT. This CDR3 has 15 residues. Written as DNA, the CDR3 is TGTGCCAGCAGTGAACTAGCGGGAGGCTACAATGAGCAGTTCTTC. It specifies CASSELAGGYNEQFF.

Remarks on this clone: An end of the junction differs from the germline gene, which may be a read error. The J gene is TRBJ2-1, the V gene TRBV7-9; 9 nucleotides match TRBD1. There are 14 residues in the CDR3. Per germline, CDR1 SEHNR and CDR2 FQNEAQ (reference sequence). Written as DNA, the CDR3 is TGTTCCAGCAGCTCGTCCGGGACAGGGAATGAGCAGTTCTTC. As protein: CSSSSSGTGNEQFF. Full variable domain (rest looked up from reference TRBV7-9 and TRBJ2-1): DTGVSQNPRHKITKRGQNVTFRCDPISEHNRLYWYRQTLGQGPEFLTYFQNEAQLEKSRLLSDRFSAERPKGSFSTLEIQRTEQGDSAMYLCSSSSSGTGNEQFFGPGTRLTVL.

The chain is built from TRBV27 and TRBJ2-7; a possible D gene is TRBD2 (6 bases). Between the trimmed V and J ends, which lost 1 base and 2 bases, there was a span of 12 bases. The CDR3 runs to 15 residues. Germline CDR1 and CDR2: MNHEY and SMNVEV (reference sequence). The CDR3 here is CASSLYLGRPYEQYF. The CDR3 DNA follows: TGTGCCAGCAGTTTATATTTAGGGAGGCCCTACGAGCAGTACTTC.

The J gene is TRBJ1-5, the V gene TRBV28; D gene unclear. V lost 3 bases to trimming and J lost 1 base, with 16 bases between them. Germline loops: CDR1 MDHEN, CDR2 SYDVKM. The CDR3 sequence is 17 residues long. The CDR3 loop reads CASSFEDPGLSNQPQHF. The CDR3 DNA is TGTGCCAGCAGTTTTGAAGATCCAGGACTAAGCAATCAGCCCCAGCATTTT.

The CDR3 region has the DNA TGTGCCAGCAGTGGGATCGAAGGACAGGGGGCGTCGAACACTGAAGCTTTCTTT. It encodes CASSGIEGQGASNTEAFF. V and J are TRBV6-1 and TRBJ1-1; 11 positions match TRBD1. The CDR3 has 18 amino acids. V shed 4 bases and J 1 base; nucleotides not matched to a gene: 11. Germline CDR1 MNHNS, CDR2 SASEGT.

Comments on this clone: Germline and junction disagree at one end, which may indicate a read error. In the same sample, other DNA sequences code for this CDR3. This chain joins TRBV29-1 and TRBJ1-4; no definite D call. The germline CDR1 and CDR2 sequences are SQVTM and ANQGSEA. The CDR3 loop spans 12 amino acids. For the CDR3, the DNA is TGCGCCCGAGTCGGTGGTAATGAAAAGCTGTTTTTT. This translates into CARVGGNEKLFF.

This clone was seen a single time. The V call is TRBV15, the J call TRBJ2-3; possibly TRBD2 for D (5 bases). Germline CDR1 is LNHNV and CDR2 is YYDKDF (reference sequence). The CDR3 is 15 residues long. V was clipped by 5 bases and J by 0 bases, with 12 bases between them. CDR3 sequence: CATSPRERSTDTQYF. DNA for the CDR3: TGTGCCACCAGCCCTAGGGAGCGCAGCACAGATACGCAGTATTTT.

The V call is TRBV5-1, the J call TRBJ1-4; 10 bases are shared with TRBD1. Germline CDR1 SGHRS, CDR2 YFSETQ. The CDR3 covers 17 residues. V was clipped by 5 bases and J by 8 bases; unmatched bases: 15. The CDR3 loop reads CASRPWGQGSGDEKLFF. The CDR3 DNA reads as TGCGCCAGCAGGCCGTGGGGACAGGGGAGTGGGGACGAAAAACTGTTTTTT.

This clone occurred once. CDR3 sequence: CASSWTGARYEQYF. Here the CDR3 DNA reads TGTGCCAGCAGTTGGACAGGCGCCAGGTACGAGCAGTACTTC. The chain employs TRBV6-6 and TRBJ2-7, with 7 nucleotides matching TRBD1. The CDR3 has 14 amino acids. CDR1 is MNHNY and CDR2 is SVGAGI in the germline V gene (reference sequence). The junction had 7 bases not matched to a gene; V was cut back by 4 bases and J by 4 bases.

The rearrangement links TRBV10-3 to TRBJ1-2; 7 nucleotides match TRBD1. The CDR3 length is 15 residues. With 4 bases clipped from V and 0 bases from J, the junction kept 5 bases outside the gene matches. Germline assignment: CDR1 ENHRY and CDR2 SYGVKD. The CDR3 loop reads CAISVRQGTNYGYTF. The CDR3 region has the DNA TGTGCCATCAGTGTTCGACAGGGAACTAACTATGGCTACACCTTC.

The V gene is TRBV28, the J gene TRBJ2-7, with D perhaps matching TRBD2 (5 bases). Trimming took off 6 bases at V and 4 bases at J, with 22 bases between the two ends. CDR3 size: 16 residues. Germline CDR1 and CDR2: MDHEN and SYDVKM. The DNA for the CDR3 is TGTGCCAGCAGAAACAAGGATGATGGACTTTCATACGAGCAGTACTTC. This sequence encodes CASRNKDDGLSYEQYF.